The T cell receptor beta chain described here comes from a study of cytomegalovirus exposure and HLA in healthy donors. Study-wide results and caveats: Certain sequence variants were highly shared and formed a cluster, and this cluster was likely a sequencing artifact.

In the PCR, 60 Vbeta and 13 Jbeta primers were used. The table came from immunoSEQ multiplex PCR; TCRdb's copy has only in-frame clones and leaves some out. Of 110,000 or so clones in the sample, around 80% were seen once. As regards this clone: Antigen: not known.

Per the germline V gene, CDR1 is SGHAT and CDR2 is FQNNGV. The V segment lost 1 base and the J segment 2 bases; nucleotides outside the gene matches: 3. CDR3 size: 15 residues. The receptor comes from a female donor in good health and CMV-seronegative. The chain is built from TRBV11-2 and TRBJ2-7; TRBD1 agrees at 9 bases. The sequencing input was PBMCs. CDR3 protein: CASSLARDRAYEQYF. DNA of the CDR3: TGTGCCAGCAGCTTAGCTCGGGACAGGGCCTACGAGCAGTACTTC.